This T cell receptor (beta chain) appears in the sequencing data of a study of PD-1 blockade in classical Hodgkin lymphoma. Whole-study findings and limits: Some patients started nivolumab under 1 year after ASCT, and they were excluded. Newly diagnosed patients had diversity similar to the baseline diversity of complete responders. While CD8+ TCR diversity did not rise significantly by C4D1, CD4+ TCR diversity did.

V lost 4 bases to trimming and J lost 2 bases; unmatched junction nucleotides: 12. Germline V gene sequence: CDR1 SGHTA, CDR2 FQGNSA. The CDR3 consists of 18 residues. Clones were sequenced by immunoSEQ multiplex PCR, and TCRdb holds only the in-frame ones, with some missing. The data hold 20,000 or so clones, with about 84% observed a single time. The time point was: cycle 4 day 1 (C4D1), after 6 weeks of nivolumab. All patients experienced relapse after autologous stem cell transplantation, and brentuximab vedotin exposure was variable. This clone was detected only a few times. Its specificity is not known.

The sequence came from a human donor with classical Hodgkin lymphoma. The material was peripheral blood mononuclear cells (PBMCs), obtained before the fourth cycle of nivolumab. The chain couples TRBV7-2 to TRBJ1-3; 9 bases line up with TRBD1. This CDR3 is CASSSTGGASLAGNTIYF. The CDR3 coding sequence is TGTGCCAGCAGCTCCACAGGGGGCGCTAGCTTGGCTGGAAACACCATATATTTT.